These T cell receptor beta chains were read from a single sample in a study of blood T cell repertoires in COVID-19. Only in-frame clones appear in the TCRdb table, and some are missing; sequencing was by immunoSEQ multiplex PCR. Here the sample spans some 410,000 clones, around 89% being singletons. Sequencing was performed on PBMCs or T cells enriched from blood (not recorded which). The source of these receptors is a young woman with acute COVID-19. Each CDR3 is given with its conserved first and last residue. A D gene is named only where the DNA matches it firmly. The size of a clone is reported for some rows only, either as once, few or many, or as a class for expanded clones.

d_call,clone_size,v_call,j_call,cdr3_nt,cdr3_aa
-,-,TRBV2,TRBJ2-2,TGTGCCAGCATCCAGGACAGACCTTCGAACACCGGGGAGCTGTTTTTT,CASIQDRPSNTGELFF
-,-,TRBV4-1,TRBJ2-2,TGCGCCAGCAGCCCTATCCCACCGGGACTCGTTACCGGGGAGCTGTTTTTT,CASSPIPPGLVTGELFF
-,-,TRBV24-1,TRBJ1-2,TGTGCCACCAGTGATTCCCTCGACCGCGGGAATGGCTACACCTTC,CATSDSLDRGNGYTF
-,-,TRBV27,TRBJ1-1,TGTGCCAGCAGTTTATCCAGGGTGGTGAACACTGAAGCTTTCTTT,CASSLSRVVNTEAFF
-,-,TRBV7-9,TRBJ2-7,TGTGCCAGCAGTTCTATGTCGACTACGGCCCTCTACGAGCAGTACTTC,CASSSMSTTALYEQYF
TRBD2,-,TRBV24-1,TRBJ2-1,TGTGCCACCGCTAGCGGGGGCCCCTACAATGAGCAGTTCTTC,CATASGGPYNEQFF
-,-,TRBV5-5,TRBJ2-7,TGTGCCAGCAGCTTGGCCAGGGGCCTGACCTACGAGCAGTACTTC,CASSLARGLTYEQYF
TRBD1,once,TRBV6-5,TRBJ1-2,TGTGCCAGCAGTTTCACAGGGGGAAAGTTAGATGGCTACACCTTC,CASSFTGGKLDGYTF
TRBD1,-,TRBV2,TRBJ1-2,TGTGCCAGCCCGGTCTCTTGGACAGGGGGCGTGGGCTATGGCTACACCTTC,CASPVSWTGGVGYGYTF
-,-,TRBV4-1,TRBJ2-3,TGCGCCAGCAGCCAAGATAGAGGTTACCCGGGACTGAACCGTCTTACGCAGTATTTT,CASSQDRGYPGLNRLTQYF
TRBD2,-,TRBV7-6,TRBJ2-2,TGTGCCAGCAGACCCGCGGGGGGGCCGGTGACCGGGGAGCTGTTTTTT,CASRPAGGPVTGELFF
TRBD1,-,TRBV28,TRBJ2-7,TGTGCCAGCAGTGCCCACGGGACAGGTACCTACGAGCAGTACTTC,CASSAHGTGTYEQYF
-,-,TRBV28,TRBJ2-3,TGTGCCAGCAGTTTATCAGGGCGGTACACGCAGTATTTT,CASSLSGRYTQYF